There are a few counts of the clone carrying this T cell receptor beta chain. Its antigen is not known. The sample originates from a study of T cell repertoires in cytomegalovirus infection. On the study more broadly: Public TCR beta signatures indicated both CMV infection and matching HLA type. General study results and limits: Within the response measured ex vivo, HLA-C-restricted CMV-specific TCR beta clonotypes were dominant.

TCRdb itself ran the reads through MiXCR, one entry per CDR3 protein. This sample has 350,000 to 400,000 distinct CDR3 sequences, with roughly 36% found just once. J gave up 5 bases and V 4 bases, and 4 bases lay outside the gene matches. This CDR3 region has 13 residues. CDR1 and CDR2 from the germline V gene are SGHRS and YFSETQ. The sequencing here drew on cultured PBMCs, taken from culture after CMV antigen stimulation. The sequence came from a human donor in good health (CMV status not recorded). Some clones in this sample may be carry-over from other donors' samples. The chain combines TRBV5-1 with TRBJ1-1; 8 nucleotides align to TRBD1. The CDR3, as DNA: TGCGCCAGCAGCCTGGGACAGGCGACTGAAGCTTTCTTT. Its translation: CASSLGQATEAFF.